The 32 T cell receptor beta chains in this list originate from one sample, sequenced in a study of tumor-infiltrating T cells and Merkel cell polyomavirus. Every patient's tumor was robustly positive for Merkel cell polyomavirus Large T antigen on immunohistochemistry. Data came from immunoSEQ multiplex PCR; TCRdb stores just in-frame clones and leaves some out. The sample contains 120 or so clones, over 75% of which appear only once. Material: Merkel cell polyomavirus peptide tetramer+ CD8+ T cells sorted from the tumor. The source is a man aged 65-85 years with Merkel cell carcinoma.

This clone has more than one count but fewer than ten. The chain links TRBV5-7 to TRBJ2-1; D possibly matches TRBD1 or TRBD2 (5 bases each). TRBV5-7 is given ORF status, its function remaining uncertain. This CDR3 is 16 amino acids long. Trimming cost V 4 bases and J 10 bases, with 24 bases left between them. The CDR3 DNA reads TGTGCCAGCAGCCAAAACAGGAACGGACCGGACTGGGAGCAGTTCTTC. Protein sequence: CASSQNRNGPDWEQFF.

This sequence joins TRBV6-1 and TRBJ1-2, with unresolved D. V lost 0 bases to trimming and J lost 4 bases, with 18 bases between them. The germline CDR1 and CDR2 sequences are MNHNS and SASEGT. The CDR3 contains 17 residues. This CDR3 reads CASSEASCTGETYGYTF. The DNA for the CDR3 is TGTGCCAGCAGTGAAGCTTCCTGCACCGGAGAGACCTATGGCTACACCTTC.

With respect to this clone: In this CDR3 the conserved last residue, phenylalanine or tryptophan, is missing, so a read error is likely. The rearrangement links TRBV6-1 to TRBJ1-2; D is uncertain. The CDR3 totals 17 residues. Per germline, CDR1 MNHNS and CDR2 SASEGT. Trimming shortened V by 4 bases and J by 4 bases, and 22 bases separated the two germline ends. The CDR3, as DNA: TGTGCCAGCAGTGGTGTTAGGAAATGTAGAGAGACCTATGGCTACACCATC. Translating it yields CASSGVRKCRETYGYTI.

Only a few counts were recorded for this clone. This chain joins TRBV2 and TRBJ2-1; 7 bases map to TRBD2. V lost 7 bases and J lost 8; bases outside the gene matches: 14. Germline-derived CDR1 and CDR2 are SNHLY and FYNNEI. The CDR3 consists of 15 residues. The CDR3 region has the DNA TGTGCCAGCATCCTTTTAGCGGGCGGATACTATGAGCAGTTCTTC. Translated: CASILLAGGYYEQFF.

V is TRBV6-1 and J is TRBJ1-2; D is undetermined. Deletions cut 4 bases from V and 4 bases from J, with 22 bases between. Per the germline V gene, CDR1 is MNHNS and CDR2 is SASEGT. CDR3 size: 17 residues. The CDR3 protein is CASSGVRKCRKTYGYTF. CDR3 in DNA: TGTGCCAGCAGTGGTGTTAGGAAATGTAGAAAGACCTATGGCTACACCTTC.

The CDR3 loop reads CASSLTGDSEQFF. CDR3 sequence (DNA): TGTGCCAGCAGCCTTACAGGGGACAGTGAGCAGTTCTTC. The chain joins TRBV7-7 to TRBJ2-1; 7 bases match TRBD1. After removal of 5 bases from V and 9 bases from J, the junction contained 7 bases not matched to a gene. CDR1 is SSHAT, CDR2 FNYEAQ, per germline (reference sequence). The CDR3 spans 13 residues.

The chain carries TRBV4-1 and TRBJ2-7; perhaps D is TRBD1 or TRBD2 (5 bases each). Trimming cost V 0 bases and J 2 bases, with 14 bases left between them. Germline CDR1 and CDR2: MGHRA and YSYEKL. The CDR3 loop spans 16 amino acids. CDR3 region: CASSQDMGEITYEQYF. The CDR3 DNA reads as TGCGCCAGCAGCCAAGATATGGGGGAGATTACCTACGAGCAGTACTTC.

A note on this clone: The conserved final phenylalanine or tryptophan is absent from the CDR3, which likely points to a read error. The DNA is left out, because the CDR3 cannot be placed on it with certainty; the CDR3 is given as TCRdb lists it. This chain uses TRBV7-6 with TRBJ2-6. Germline CDR1 reads SGHVS; CDR2 reads FNYEAQ. Counting both end residues, the CDR3 totals 14 amino acids. Here the CDR3 reads CASSGYSKCHKVGL.

The genes are TRBV5-7 and TRBJ2-1, with D possibly matching TRBD1 (5 bases). TRBV5-7 is recorded as an ORF, its role being uncertain. This CDR3 has 16 residues. Trimming took off 4 bases at V and 9 bases at J, with 23 bases between the two ends. The CDR3 DNA is TGTGCCAGCAGCCACAAAACAGGAACGGACCGGACTGAGCAGTTCTTC. Protein: CASSHKTGTDRTEQFF.

This clone was found once. The rearrangement uses TRBV6-4 and TRBJ1-2, with D unresolved. The length of the CDR3 is 17 residues. The germline V gene has CDR1 MRHNA and CDR2 SNTAGT. Deletions cut 5 bases from V and 4 bases from J, with 23 bases between. The CDR3 here is CASSQLIPHGKAYGYTF. The CDR3 nucleotides are TGTGCCAGCAGTCAATTGATCCCACACGGAAAGGCCTATGGCTACACCTTC.

The V gene is TRBV19, the J gene TRBJ2-7; 8 nucleotides align to TRBD2. The CDR3 totals 14 residues. V shed 4 bases and J 3 bases; nucleotides not matched to a gene: 5. Germline CDR1 and CDR2: LNHDA and SQIVND (reference sequence). CDR3 sequence (DNA): TGTGCCAGTAGTAGGTTACTAGCGGACTACGAGCAGTACTTC. It codes for CASSRLLADYEQYF. Together with reference TRBV19 and TRBJ2-7, the CDR3 gives the full variable domain: DGGITQSPKYLFRKEGQNVTLSCEQNLNHDAMYWYRQDPGQGLRLIYYSQIVNDFQKGDIAEGYSVSREKKESFPLTVTSAQKNPTAFYLCASSRLLADYEQYFGPGTRLTVT.

The rearrangement uses TRBV6-8 and TRBJ1-2; D may be TRBD1 (5 bases). The length of the CDR3 is 17 residues. From germline, CDR1 is MNHGY and CDR2 SAAAGT. Trimming stripped 4 bases from V and 4 bases from J, with 22 bases between. CDR3 nucleotides: TGTGCCAGCAGTTCAGTGGGACGCTCTAGAAAGATCTATGGCTACACCTTC. This translates into CASSSVGRSRKIYGYTF.

The chain links TRBV30 to TRBJ1-2; no clear D. Between the trimmed V and J ends, which lost 5 bases and 4 bases, there was a span of 23 bases. The length of the CDR3 is 16 residues. Germline values: CDR1 GTSNPN, CDR2 SVGIG (reference sequence). This CDR3 reads CAWWGERYRKAYGYTF. The CDR3 bases are TGTGCCTGGTGGGGAGAGCGCTATAGAAAGGCCTATGGCTACACCTTC.

The chain has TRBV6-8 and TRBJ1-5; TRBD1 matches 10 bases. J lost 4 bases, V lost 5 bases, and 2 bases had no gene match. CDR3 length: 14 residues. Germline-derived CDR1 and CDR2 are MNHGY and SAAAGT. CDR3 nucleotides: TGTGCCAGCAGTGTGGGACAGGGGAATCAGCCCCAGCATTTT. Translated: CASSVGQGNQPQHF.

The chain joins TRBV5-5 to TRBJ2-6; D is uncertain. Germline CDR1 is SGHKS and CDR2 is YYEKEE (reference sequence). V was cut by 7 bases and J by 7 bases, with 24 bases left in between. CDR3 length: 17 residues. CDR3 sequence: CASRRFLAQSRANVLTF. CDR3 in DNA: TGTGCCAGCCGAAGATTTCTCGCACAAAGTCGAGCCAACGTCCTGACTTTC.

This clone was seen a single time. This chain connects TRBV11-3 to TRBJ1-2; D gene ambiguous. Trimming removed 5 bases from V and 4 bases from J, with 23 bases in between. The CDR3 runs 17 residues. Germline V CDR1 and CDR2: SGHNT, YENEEA. The CDR3 here is CASSQWPHHGKTYGYTF. The CDR3 region has the DNA TGTGCCAGCAGCCAGTGGCCACACCATGGAAAGACCTATGGCTACACCTTC.

This clone was seen just once. The chain recombines TRBV7-2 with TRBJ1-2, with unresolved D. CDR1 and CDR2 from the germline V gene are SGHTA and FQGNSA. This CDR3 comprises 17 residues. The V end was cut by 5 bases, the J end by 4 bases, with 23 bases between. The CDR3 nucleotides are TGTGCCAGCAGCCTTCACCTCAAAGACGGAAAAACCTATGGCTACACCTTC. This codes for CASSLHLKDGKTYGYTF.

The chain employs TRBV5-1 and TRBJ2-3; a weak D match, TRBD1 (6 bases). This CDR3 has 21 amino acids. From germline, CDR1 is SGHRS and CDR2 YFSETQ. Trimming removed 4 bases at V and 3 bases at J, with 33 bases between. The chain's CDR3 is CASSVRDTSSVLTVRTDTQYF. In DNA, the CDR3 is TGCGCCAGCAGCGTTCGGGACACATCCTCGGTGTTGACTGTGAGGACAGATACGCAGTATTTT.

J is TRBJ2-7 and V is TRBV28; D is unclear. Germline CDR1 reads MDHEN; CDR2 reads SYDVKM. The CDR3 has 12 amino acids. Trimming pared 3 bases from V and 0 bases from J, leaving 3 bases between. CDR3 protein: CASSFGSYEQYF. The CDR3 DNA reads as TGTGCCAGCAGTTTCGGCTCCTACGAGCAGTACTTC.

This clone was observed a single time. The chain recombines TRBV1 with TRBJ2-6. TRBV1 is assigned pseudogene status. This CDR3 contains 18 residues. CDR3 protein: CTSSGKGLCTSRANVLTF. The CDR3 DNA is TGCACCAGCAGTGGTAAGGGTTTGTGCACAAGTCGGGCCAACGTCCTGACTTTC.

The chain links TRBV16 to TRBJ1-2; no firm D call. V lost 5 bases to trimming and J lost 4 bases, with 23 bases between them. The CDR3 contains 17 residues. Germline values: CDR1 KGHSY, CDR2 FQNENV. CDR3 DNA sequence: TGTGCCAGCAGCTATACGAAGATCGTTAGAAAGACCTATGGCTACACCTTC. Protein: CASSYTKIVRKTYGYTF.

The chain is built from TRBV4-3 and TRBJ2-2; D gene uncertain. CDR3 length equals 14 residues. The germline V and J ends were trimmed by 0 bases and 9 bases, with 11 bases remaining between them. Looked up from germline, CDR1 is LGHNA and CDR2 is YSLEER. CDR3 amino acids: CASSQDRLGRELFF. The CDR3 coding sequence is TGCGCCAGCAGCCAAGATAGGTTAGGCAGGGAGCTGTTTTTT.

The chain couples TRBV4-1 to TRBJ1-2; D ambiguous. This CDR3 comprises 17 residues. Germline V gene lookup returns CDR1 MGHRA and CDR2 YSYEKL. Between the trimmed V and J ends, which lost 5 bases and 4 bases, there was a span of 23 bases. CDR3 region: CASSYDGWSRKTYGYTF. In DNA, the CDR3 is TGCGCCAGCAGCTACGATGGCTGGAGCCGAAAGACCTATGGCTACACCTTC.

This clone was observed once. The J gene is TRBJ2-6, the V gene TRBV12-2; the table calls TRBD1, which could not be checked here. TRBV12-2 is tagged as a pseudogene. The CDR3 extends over 18 amino acids. This CDR3 reads CPAAGLASRQSRANVLTF. Written as DNA, the CDR3 is TGTCCAGCAGCAGGCCTGGCGTCTCGACAAAGTCGGGCCAACGTCCTGACTTTC.

The chain couples TRBV7-8 to TRBJ2-2, with 12 bases fitting TRBD1. The CDR3 spans 16 residues. Germline-derived CDR1 and CDR2 are SGHVS and FQNEAQ. V lost 4 bases and J lost 5; bases outside the gene matches: 5. The CDR3 here is CASSSGQGARTGELFF. CDR3 bases: TGTGCCAGCAGCTCGGGACAGGGGGCTAGGACCGGGGAGCTGTTTTTT.

The chain has TRBV21-1 and TRBJ1-6. TRBV21-1 is described as a pseudogene. CDR3 length equals 18 residues. CDR3 DNA: TGTGCCAGCAGGGTCAAGCTAGCTACACTACATCATAATTCACCCCTCCACTTT. Amino acid sequence: CASRVKLATLHHNSPLHF.

The chain combines TRBV10-1 with TRBJ2-6; no reliable D call. The CDR3 sequence is 18 residues long. V lost 5 bases, J lost 5 bases, and 22 bases lay in between. CDR1 is WNHNN, CDR2 SYGVQD, per germline (reference sequence). CDR3 loop: CASSILVSAQSRANVLTF. CDR3 nucleotides: TGCGCCAGCAGTATCTTGGTAAGTGCACAAAGTCGGGCCAACGTCCTGACTTTC.

The genes are TRBV21-1 and TRBJ1-1. TRBV21-1 is a pseudogene locus. This CDR3 contains 15 residues. CDR3 loop: CASRNGYTIRTEAFF. The CDR3 DNA sequence: TGTGCCAGCAGGAACGGGTACACAATTCGCACTGAAGCTTTCTTT.

For this clone: One end of the junction fails to match germline, which may point to a read error. The rearrangement links TRBV7-2 to TRBJ1-2; unclear D gene. CDR1 and CDR2 from the germline V gene are SGHTA and FQGNSA. The CDR3 runs 17 residues. CDR3 coding DNA: TGTGCCAGCAGCGCACTCGGCGGAGACGGAAAGACCTATGGCTACACTTTC. Encoded protein: CASSALGGDGKTYGYTF.

This chain connects TRBV8-2 to TRBJ2-6; TRBD2, as called in the table, went unchecked against the DNA. TRBV8-2 is a recognized pseudogene. The CDR3 runs 17 residues. The DNA for the CDR3 is TGTGGCAATCGGGTAAAGATAACACAAAGTCGGGCCAACGTCCTGACTTTC. Amino acid sequence: CGNRVKITQSRANVLTF.

The chain recombines TRBV1 with TRBJ1-2. TRBV1 is reported as a pseudogene. The CDR3 runs to 17 residues. This CDR3 reads CTSSINRLWRKTYGYTF. Written as DNA, the CDR3 is TGCACCAGCAGTATCAATCGTTTGTGGCGAAAGACCTATGGCTACACCTTC.

This clone was counted only a few times. The chain employs TRBV6-1 and TRBJ1-5; TRBD1 matches 10 bases. The CDR3 has 14 amino acids. CDR1 is MNHNS and CDR2 is SASEGT in the germline V gene. J gave up 4 bases and V 4 bases, and 1 base lay outside the gene matches. CDR3 sequence reads: CASSVGQGNQPQHF. Here the CDR3 DNA reads TGTGCCAGCAGTGTGGGACAGGGGAATCAGCCCCAGCATTTT.